A selection of T cell receptor beta chains follows, all from one sample in a study of graft-versus-host responses after intestinal transplantation. Only in-frame clones appear in the TCRdb table, and some are missing; sequencing was by immunoSEQ multiplex PCR. The sample contains more than 9,500 clones, 70% to 80% of which appear only once. Sequenced material: ileum tissue, taken 142 days after intestinal transplantation. These receptors were obtained from a human patient who received an intestinal transplant, so some T cells may come from the graft donor. Each CDR3 is given with its conserved first and last residue. The order of the fields is clone size, CDR3 length, V gene, J gene, CDR3 protein. Clone sizes are given selectively: once, few, many, or a class where the clone is expanded.

few	12	TRBV7-9	TRBJ1-2	CAVSQGAYGYTF
few	16	TRBV15	TRBJ1-5	CATTNAPGSGNQPQHF
-	14	TRBV4-1	TRBJ1-4	CASSRGGGNEKLFF
few	13	TRBV7-7	TRBJ2-7	CASSLGRGDEQYF
-	15	TRBV29-1	TRBJ2-1	CSLRPGQGLNYQQFF
few	17	TRBV4-2	TRBJ2-3	CASSQEPSGRGADTQYF
-	13	TRBV27	TRBJ2-7	CASSSNGGYEQYF
few	14	TRBV6-1	TRBJ2-7	CASRDRGRSYEQYF
-	14	TRBV9	TRBJ2-1	CASSVAGTYNEQFF
-	15	TRBV4-3	TRBJ2-1	CASSQLAWSDNEQFF
-	14	TRBV13	TRBJ2-5	CASSPGVGVETQYF
-	15	TRBV2	TRBJ1-5	CASSEALRSNQPQHF
few	14	TRBV4-1	TRBJ2-1	CASSQPSTGNEQFF
once	14	TRBV28	TRBJ2-5	CASAPPRVSETQYF
few	13	TRBV27	TRBJ2-7	CASGSDRSYEQYF
-	13	TRBV10-3	TRBJ1-1	CATTEGAWTEAFF
once	14	TRBV6-5	TRBJ2-1	CASSILAGGHEQFF
-	14	TRBV19	TRBJ2-1	CASSMGDSPNEQFF
-	15	TRBV27	TRBJ1-2	CASSSARQGGYGYTF
-	14	TRBV6-5	TRBJ1-5	CASRRSGSNQPQHF
-	15	TRBV28	TRBJ2-7	CASSFGLAATYEQYF
-	15	TRBV6-1	TRBJ2-7	CASRPLGGGSYEQYF
-	15	TRBV5-4	TRBJ1-4	CASSAGQGGHEKLFF
-	12	TRBV7-9	TRBJ1-3	CALQVSGNTIYF
medium-sized	16	TRBV4-1	TRBJ2-7	CASSQGTSGSEKKQYF
-	14	TRBV11-3	TRBJ2-5	CASSFGTGGETQYF
once	16	TRBV15	TRBJ2-5	CATSRGPRGAGETQYF
-	15	TRBV29-1	TRBJ2-5	CSGGGASGFLETQYF
-	16	TRBV13	TRBJ2-3	CASSLGDRALTDTQYF